Listed below are T cell receptor beta chains from one sample, sequenced in a study of tumor-infiltrating lymphocytes in oesophageal squamous cell carcinoma. TCRdb re-analysed the PCR reads in MiXCR, keeping a single row per CDR3 protein. The sample has approximately 11,000 distinct CDR3 sequences; 50% to 65% are singletons. The material sequenced was esophageal tumor tissue. The receptor set was obtained from a male donor with esophageal squamous cell carcinoma. Each CDR3 is given with its conserved first and last residue. The D gene is left open where the match is weak. Some rows have no size entry. The others give once, few or many, or a class for an expanded clone.

d_gene | j_gene | abundance | v_gene | CDR3nt | CDR3aa
- | TRBJ2-1 | - | TRBV6-1 | TGTGCCAGCAGTCCACTGGTCTCCTACAATGAGCAGTTCTTC | CASSPLVSYNEQFF
- | TRBJ2-1 | - | TRBV27 | TGTGCCAGCAGTTTAAAGGGAGGATACAATGAGCAGTTCTTC | CASSLKGGYNEQFF
TRBD2 | TRBJ2-1 | - | TRBV12-3/TRBV12-4 | TGTGCCAGCAGTTTTCAGAGACTAGCAGATTTCGATGAGCAGTTCTTC | CASSFQRLADFDEQFF
TRBD1 | TRBJ2-3 | few | TRBV6-1 | TGTGCCAGCAGTGACGGGACAGGGGCTCTGGTCGTCTTT | CASSDGTGALVVF
TRBD2 | TRBJ2-1 | many | TRBV7-9 | TGTGCCAGCAGCCGTAGCGGGAGGTCCTACAATGAGCAGTTCTTC | CASSRSGRSYNEQFF
- | TRBJ1-2 | medium-sized | TRBV6-1 | TGTGCCAGCACCCCAGGGAGGGGGGCTTCTGGCTACACCTTC | CASTPGRGASGYTF
- | TRBJ2-3 | once | TRBV24-1 | TGTGCCACCAGACAGGGAGGTGTGGGCACAGATACGCAGTATTTT | CATRQGGVGTDTQYF
- | TRBJ1-5 | - | TRBV7-2 | TGTGCCAGCAGCTTCGCAAATCAGCCCCAGCATTTT | CASSFANQPQHF
- | TRBJ1-1 | many | TRBV6-1 | TGTGCCAGCAGTGAGCCTCTTAACACTGAAGCTTTCTTT | CASSEPLNTEAFF
TRBD1 | TRBJ1-4 | - | TRBV7-6 | TGTGCCAGCAGCACGGGACAGGGGGATGAAAAACTGTTTTTT | CASSTGQGDEKLFF
- | TRBJ2-1 | - | TRBV7-8 | TGTGCCAGCAGCCCCGGCGAGGTGAGTGAGCAGTTCTTC | CASSPGEVSEQFF
TRBD2 | TRBJ2-2 | - | TRBV11-2 | TGTGCCAGCAGCCGGCTAGCGGGGGACAACACCGGGGAGCTGTTTTTT | CASSRLAGDNTGELFF
- | TRBJ2-1 | few | TRBV11-1 | TGTGCCAGCAGTTTAGGGAGCTACAGCTCCTACAATGAGCAGTTCTTC | CASSLGSYSSYNEQFF
- | TRBJ2-6 | few | TRBV7-2 | TGTGCCAGCAGCTCTCGGGCTTCCTCTGGGGCCAACGTCCTGACTTTC | CASSSRASSGANVLTF
TRBD1 | TRBJ2-5 | - | TRBV12-3/TRBV12-4 | TGTGCCAGCAGTTTATGGGGACAGGGATACAATGAGCAGTACTTC | CASSLWGQGYNEQYF
- | TRBJ1-2 | - | TRBV7-2 | TGTGCCAGCAGCTTAACGAGGGGTAGTGGCTACACCTTC | CASSLTRGSGYTF
- | TRBJ2-6 | - | TRBV7-3 | TGTGCCAGCAGCCCTCGGGACGGCCACTCTGGGGCCAACGTCCTGACTTTC | CASSPRDGHSGANVLTF
TRBD2 | TRBJ2-1 | - | TRBV7-3 | TGTGCCAGCAGCGGACTAGTTGGGTACAATGAGCAGTTCTTC | CASSGLVGYNEQFF
TRBD2 | TRBJ2-3 | few | TRBV12-5 | TGTGCTAGTGGTTTGGTTCTAGCGGGGGGCCGCACAGATACGCAGTATTTT | CASGLVLAGGRTDTQYF
- | TRBJ2-3 | - | TRBV7-8 | TGTGCCAGCAGCCGAGGGGCCCGTACAACAGATACGCAGTATTTT | CASSRGARTTDTQYF
- | TRBJ2-7 | - | TRBV7-8 | TGTGCCAGCAGCCCCCGGGACGTGGCCCTCTACGAGCAGTACTTC | CASSPRDVALYEQYF
TRBD2 | TRBJ2-1 | once | TRBV7-6 | TGTGCCACTCGAGAGGGGCGGGGGGCGGGCTACAATGAGCAGTTCTTC | CATREGRGAGYNEQFF
TRBD2 | TRBJ2-1 | once | TRBV7-4 | TGTGCCAGCAGCCCCCCGACTAGCGGGAGACACAATGAGCAGTTCTTC | CASSPPTSGRHNEQFF
- | TRBJ2-7 | - | TRBV7-6 | TGTGCCAGCAGCGCCCCTCGGGGTGGCCATGAGCAGTACTTC | CASSAPRGGHEQYF
TRBD1 | TRBJ2-1 | - | TRBV12-3/TRBV12-4 | TGTGCCATCACCTTAGAGGGGGCTTACAATGAGCAGTTCTTC | CAITLEGAYNEQFF
- | TRBJ1-2 | - | TRBV7-8 | TGTGCCAGCAGCTTGCCAGGGTTCAGCGGTGGCTACACCTTC | CASSLPGFSGGYTF
TRBD1 | TRBJ2-1 | - | TRBV24-1 | TGTGCCACCAGTGGGACCACAGGCTACGGGACAGGGGCCTACAATGAGCAGTTCTTC | CATSGTTGYGTGAYNEQFF
- | TRBJ1-3 | - | TRBV7-8 | TGTGCCAGCAGCTGGCTGGACGGAAGCTCTGGAAACACCATATATTTT | CASSWLDGSSGNTIYF
TRBD1 | TRBJ2-3 | - | TRBV6-2/TRBV6-3 | TGTGCCAGCAGTCCCGGGACAGGAGAAACAGATACGCAGTATTTT | CASSPGTGETDTQYF
TRBD1 | TRBJ2-7 | - | TRBV28 | TGTGCCAGCAGTCTTTTCGGGGACAACAGGGGTCGAATCTACGAGCAGTACTTC | CASSLFGDNRGRIYEQYF
- | TRBJ2-1 | once | TRBV7-7 | TGTGCCAGCAGCTCGACGCCAGGGACCTACAATGAGCAGTTCTTC | CASSSTPGTYNEQFF